What follows are 7 T cell receptor beta chains derived from one specimen sequenced in a study of cytomegalovirus exposure and HLA in healthy donors. Clones were read by immunoSEQ multiplex PCR, and TCRdb kept only the in-frame ones, dropping some. The sample holds about 160,000 clones, more than 75% seen once. The sequencing input was PBMCs. All receptors derive from a man younger than 35 in good health and CMV-seronegative.

The chain uses TRBV29-1 and TRBJ1-1; D unclear. The CDR3 is made up of 13 amino acids. V shed 4 bases and J shed 4 bases, with 13 bases lying between them. Germline V gene data show CDR1 as SQVTM and CDR2 as ANQGSEA. Here the CDR3 DNA reads TGCAGCGTTGGGGGATTTGGAGGCACTGAAGCTTTCTTT. It encodes CSVGGFGGTEAFF.

This clone was counted once. The chain recombines TRBV15 with TRBJ2-6; 7 nucleotides match TRBD1. With 5 bases clipped from V and 0 bases from J, the junction kept 13 bases outside the gene matches. Germline V gives CDR1 LNHNV, CDR2 YYDKDF (reference sequence). The CDR3 runs 19 residues. CDR3 loop: CATSGTPGTVTSGANVLTF. The CDR3 region has the DNA TGTGCCACCAGCGGTACCCCCGGGACAGTTACCTCTGGGGCCAACGTCCTGACTTTC.

The rearrangement links TRBV25-1 to TRBJ1-3; the D is unclear. Germline CDR1 MGHDK, CDR2 SYGVNS. The CDR3 covers 16 residues. The V end was cut by 2 bases, the J end by 0 bases, with 11 bases between. CDR3 DNA sequence: TGTGCCAGCAGTGAAATTCTTGAGAGCTCTGGAAACACCATATATTTT. It encodes CASSEILESSGNTIYF.

J is TRBJ2-1 and V is TRBV6-1; 10 nucleotides align to TRBD2. The V gene end was trimmed by 6 bases and the J gene end by 9 bases; junction bases not matched to a gene: 8. The CDR3 totals 14 residues. CDR1 and CDR2 from the germline V gene are MNHNS and SASEGT. This CDR3 reads CASSRRLAGFEQFF. The CDR3 nucleotides are TGTGCCAGCAGCCGTCGACTAGCGGGCTTTGAGCAGTTCTTC.

The CDR3 DNA follows: TGTGCCAGCAGCTTAGCCGGGGTCCAAGAGACCCAGTACTTC. This sequence encodes CASSLAGVQETQYF. The genes are TRBV7-9 and TRBJ2-5; a possible D gene is TRBD2 (5 bases). V shed 0 bases and J shed 1 base, with 6 bases lying between them. The CDR3 loop spans 14 amino acids. Germline loops: CDR1 SEHNR, CDR2 FQNEAQ (reference sequence).

The chain links TRBV2 to TRBJ1-4; the match to TRBD1 covers 9 bases. CDR1 SNHLY and CDR2 FYNNEI come from the germline V gene. J was trimmed by 0 bases and V by 6 bases; bases with no gene match: 14. The CDR3 loop spans 19 amino acids. CDR3 coding DNA: TGTGCCAGCAGCTCGAGGGACAGGGAGAGGGAAGCAACTAATGAAAAACTGTTTTTT. Its translation: CASSSRDREREATNEKLFF.

The genes are TRBV5-1 and TRBJ2-3; D not resolved. Germline CDR1 is SGHRS and CDR2 is YFSETQ. The CDR3 consists of 14 residues. V was pared by 0 bases and J by 2 bases, with 7 bases between. The CDR3 is CASSLGQITDTQYF. CDR3 coding DNA: TGCGCCAGCAGCTTGGGTCAAATCACAGATACGCAGTATTTT.